Listed below are T cell receptor beta chains from one sample, sequenced in a study of T cell responses to AZD1222 COVID-19 vaccine. Profiled with immunoSEQ multiplex PCR; TCRdb holds only in-frame clones, not every one. The sample shows approximately 100,000 clones, roughly nine tenths of them seen only once. Sequencing was performed on peripheral blood, taken on day 0 of AZD1222 vaccination. The receptors derive from an adult in good health. Each CDR3 is given with its conserved first and last residue. D genes are given only for firm matches. Clone size is given for some rows only: seen once, a few or many times, or a class if the clone is expanded.

TRBV19	-	TRBJ1-1	-	CASSDSGLGVNTEAFF	TGTGCCAGTAGTGACTCAGGCTTAGGGGTCAACACTGAAGCTTTCTTT
TRBV4-2	-	TRBJ2-2	-	CASSQVGQGYTGELFF	TGTGCCAGCAGCCAAGTCGGGCAGGGATACACCGGGGAGCTGTTTTTT
TRBV3-1/TRBV3-2	-	TRBJ2-5	-	CASSLSSIQGGLVWETQYF	TGTGCCAGCAGCCTGTCGTCCATCCAGGGTGGTCTAGTTTGGGAGACCCAGTACTTC
TRBV6-5	TRBD1	TRBJ2-7	few	CASRPGQGTYEQYF	TGTGCCAGCAGACCGGGACAGGGAACCTACGAGCAGTACTTC
TRBV14	-	TRBJ1-1	-	CASSQDMDKYTEAFF	TGTGCCAGCAGCCAAGATATGGACAAATACACTGAAGCTTTCTTT
TRBV3-1/TRBV3-2	TRBD2	TRBJ2-7	-	CASSQERSTSGAYEQYF	TGTGCCAGCAGCCAAGAAAGGTCAACTAGCGGGGCCTACGAGCAGTACTTC
TRBV7-2	TRBD2	TRBJ2-7	-	CASSLGLAGYSSYEQYF	TGTGCCAGCAGCTTAGGACTAGCGGGGTATAGCTCCTACGAGCAGTACTTC
TRBV4-1	-	TRBJ1-4	-	CASSQVSGIATNEKLFF	TGCGCCAGCAGCCAGGTTTCGGGCATTGCAACTAATGAAAAACTGTTTTTT
TRBV12-3/TRBV12-4	-	TRBJ2-1	-	CASSNNEQFF	TGTGCCAGCAGTAACAATGAGCAGTTCTTC
TRBV30	-	TRBJ1-2	-	CAWSSGLDYGYTF	TGTGCCTGGAGTTCAGGGCTTGACTATGGCTACACCTTC
TRBV19	TRBD1	TRBJ1-1	-	CASRQTGLNTEAFF	TGTGCCAGTAGGCAGACAGGGTTGAACACTGAAGCTTTCTTT
TRBV13	-	TRBJ1-4	-	CASSLTAGGEKLFF	TGTGCCAGCAGCTTAACGGCCGGAGGAGAAAAACTGTTTTTT
TRBV5-1	-	TRBJ1-6	-	CASSLEGSSYNSPLHF	TGCGCCAGCAGCTTGGAAGGCAGCTCCTATAATTCACCCCTCCACTTT
TRBV5-1	-	TRBJ2-7	-	CASSFFGEDYEQYF	TGCGCCAGCAGCTTTTTTGGGGAAGACTACGAGCAGTACTTC
TRBV21-1	-	TRBJ1-3	few	CASSRGGKNSSGNTIYF	TGTGCCAGCAGCAGGGGGGGTAAAAACAGCTCTGGAAACACCATATATTTT
TRBV5-5	-	TRBJ1-3	-	CASSLVGGRGGSGNTIYF	TGTGCCAGCAGCCTTGTCGGCGGGCGGGGAGGCTCTGGAAACACCATATATTTT
TRBV27	TRBD1	TRBJ2-4	-	CASSPRTGRAKNIQYF	TGTGCCAGCAGTCCACGGACAGGGAGAGCCAAAAACATTCAGTACTTC
TRBV6-5	-	TRBJ2-7	-	CASRVEGTISKQYF	TGTGCCAGCAGGGTGGAGGGGACCATTAGCAAGCAGTACTTC
TRBV6-2/TRBV6-3	TRBD1	TRBJ1-4	-	CASSYSWDRVTNEKLFF	TGTGCCAGCAGTTACTCTTGGGACAGGGTAACTAATGAAAAACTGTTTTTT
TRBV28	-	TRBJ2-7	-	CASSLVPGQYEQYF	TGTGCCAGCAGTTTAGTCCCCGGGCAATACGAGCAGTACTTC
TRBV23-1	-	TRBJ1-2	-	CASVCVTDYGYTF	TGCGCCAGCGTTTGTGTAACCGACTATGGCTACACCTTC
TRBV24-1	-	TRBJ2-2	-	CATSDRTARIITGELFF	TGTGCCACCAGTGATAGGACAGCGAGAATAATCACCGGGGAGCTGTTTTTT
TRBV6-1	TRBD2	TRBJ2-1	-	CASSGNRGLANNEQFF	TGTGCCAGCAGTGGAAACAGGGGACTAGCCAACAATGAGCAGTTCTTC
TRBV5-5	TRBD2	TRBJ2-7	once	CASSSAGARIYEQYF	TGTGCCAGCAGTTCAGCGGGGGCCAGGATTTACGAGCAGTACTTC
TRBV7-9	TRBD2	TRBJ2-1	-	CASSWTRGSNEQFF	TGTGCCAGCAGCTGGACTAGGGGTAGCAATGAGCAGTTCTTC
TRBV6-5	-	TRBJ2-3	-	CASSWVGSSTDTQYF	TGTGCCAGCAGTTGGGTCGGGTCTAGCACAGATACGCAGTATTTT
TRBV15	TRBD1	TRBJ1-2	-	CATSRDGDSLGNFRGYTF	TGTGCCACCAGCAGAGACGGGGACAGCCTTGGAAATTTTAGAGGCTACACCTTC
TRBV7-3	-	TRBJ2-2	-	CASSLSVAGELFF	TGTGCCAGCAGCTTATCGGTGGCCGGGGAGCTGTTTTTT
TRBV16	-	TRBJ2-1	-	CASSQTSGINEQFF	TGTGCCAGCAGCCAAACTTCAGGGATCAATGAGCAGTTCTTC
TRBV5-5	-	TRBJ1-4	-	CASSPKGINEKLFF	TGTGCCAGCAGCCCGAAGGGGATTAACGAAAAACTGTTTTTT
TRBV5-1	-	TRBJ2-1	-	CASSLVGAGEQFF	TGCGCCAGCAGCTTGGTAGGGGCGGGGGAGCAGTTCTTC
TRBV2	-	TRBJ1-1	-	CATGPSGTEAFF	TGTGCCACCGGGCCCTCGGGAACTGAAGCTTTCTTT
TRBV11-3	TRBD2	TRBJ2-1	few	CASSLRGGQSFSYNEQFF	TGTGCCAGCAGCTTACGGGGGGGCCAAAGTTTCTCCTACAATGAGCAGTTCTTC
TRBV7-6	-	TRBJ2-7	-	CASSLNSGSHEQYF	TGTGCCAGCAGCTTAAACTCAGGGTCCCACGAGCAGTACTTC
TRBV7-7	-	TRBJ2-5	-	CASSPLDKETQYF	TGTGCCAGCAGCCCCCTCGATAAAGAGACCCAGTACTTC
TRBV18	-	TRBJ2-7	-	CASSATGILSLEQYF	TGTGCCAGCTCAGCTACAGGGATACTTTCCCTCGAGCAGTACTTC
TRBV6-5	TRBD1	TRBJ1-1	once	CASSSTWTGKTEAFF	TGTGCCAGCAGTTCCACATGGACAGGGAAGACTGAAGCTTTCTTT
TRBV6-5	TRBD2	TRBJ2-1	-	CASKGLGSINEQFF	TGTGCCAGCAAGGGACTAGGGTCAATCAATGAGCAGTTCTTC
TRBV19	TRBD1	TRBJ1-2	once	CASSPTGGYYGYTF	TGTGCCAGCAGTCCGACAGGGGGGTACTATGGCTACACCTTC
TRBV7-2	TRBD1	TRBJ2-7	-	CASSFQGVGTYEQYF	TGTGCCAGCAGCTTCCAGGGGGTGGGGACCTACGAGCAGTACTTC
TRBV5-6	-	TRBJ2-2	-	CASSLGRGRTGELFF	TGTGCCAGCAGCCTAGGGCGGGGCAGGACCGGGGAGCTGTTTTTT
TRBV18	TRBD1	TRBJ1-2	-	CASSARDRVNGYTF	TGTGCCAGCTCAGCCCGGGACAGGGTAAATGGCTACACCTTC
TRBV7-8	-	TRBJ2-7	-	CASSPQTGLEQYF	TGTGCCAGCAGCCCCCAGACAGGCCTGGAGCAGTACTTC
TRBV19	-	TRBJ1-2	-	CASKGSGYTF	TGTGCCAGTAAGGGGTCTGGCTACACCTTC
TRBV13	TRBD1	TRBJ1-4	-	CASSSAGQGGKKLFF	TGTGCCAGCAGCTCTGCGGGACAGGGCGGGAAAAAACTGTTTTTT
TRBV3-1/TRBV3-2	-	TRBJ2-1	-	CASSQDFNEQFF	TGTGCCAGCAGCCAAGACTTTAATGAGCAGTTCTTC
TRBV5-1	-	TRBJ1-2	-	CASSLADNYGYTF	TGCGCCAGCAGCTTGGCAGACAACTATGGCTACACCTTC
TRBV11-3	TRBD1	TRBJ2-3	-	CASSPGTGADTQYF	TGTGCCAGCAGCCCCGGGACAGGGGCAGATACGCAGTATTTT
TRBV3-1/TRBV3-2	-	TRBJ1-1	-	CASSQGSGTEAFF	TGTGCCAGCAGCCAGGGGAGTGGCACTGAAGCTTTCTTT
TRBV4-1	TRBD1	TRBJ1-5	-	CASGPGQGVIEPQHF	TGCGCCAGCGGGCCGGGACAGGGGGTAATTGAGCCCCAGCATTTT
TRBV7-2	-	TRBJ2-5	-	CASSLGGNQETQYF	TGTGCCAGCAGCTTAGGGGGGAACCAAGAGACCCAGTACTTC
TRBV4-3	TRBD1	TRBJ1-4	-	CASSQDTGGGEKLFF	TGCGCCAGCAGCCAGGACACAGGGGGTGGTGAAAAACTGTTTTTT
TRBV28	TRBD1	TRBJ1-6	-	CASSKTGDDSPLHF	TGTGCCAGCAGTAAGACAGGGGATGATTCACCCCTCCACTTT
TRBV3-1/TRBV3-2	-	TRBJ2-7	-	CASSQIWGSGPPSYEQYF	TGTGCCAGCAGCCAAATCTGGGGTTCAGGGCCACCCTCCTACGAGCAGTACTTC